The 28 T cell receptor beta chains in this list originate from one sample, sequenced in a study of patients and donors after allogeneic stem cell transplantation. From the RT-PCR reads, TCRdb called clonotypes with MiXCR, one entry per CDR3 protein. Of approximately 150,000 distinct CDR3 sequences detected, more than 20% appear once; the ten largest clones hold 25% to 30%. Sequenced input: blood, either unsorted or a sorted T cell fraction (not recorded which). The receptor set was obtained from a human donor who was either an allogeneic HSCT recipient or a stem cell or donor lymphocyte infusion donor (not recorded which). It is not recorded whose cells these are; they may come from a transplant donor.

This clonotype was detected many times. The rearrangement links TRBV20-1 to TRBJ2-7; no clear D. Germline CDR1 reads DFQATT; CDR2 reads SNEGSKA (reference sequence). The V and J ends lost 5 bases and 2 bases respectively, with 7 bases between them. CDR3 size: 11 residues. The CDR3 nucleotides are TGCAGTGCTGCGCAGCCCTACGAGCAGTACTTC. Its translation is CSAAQPYEQYF.

The V call is TRBV27, the J call TRBJ2-3; unclear D gene. Germline CDR1 reads MNHEY; CDR2 reads SMNVEV (reference sequence). V was pared by 5 bases and J by 1 base, with 16 bases between. CDR3 length: 16 residues. This chain's CDR3 is CASSPVMVRGTDTQYF. For the CDR3, the DNA is TGTGCCAGCAGTCCGGTCATGGTCCGGGGCACAGATACGCAGTATTTT.

The chain combines TRBV5-1 with TRBJ2-7; 7 bases line up with TRBD1. The germline gives CDR1 SGHRS, CDR2 YFSETQ. Germline trimming cut 3 bases from V and 0 bases from J; bases unmatched to any gene: 3. The CDR3 is 14 residues long. The CDR3 reads CASSSTGVSYEQYF. The CDR3 DNA sequence: TGCGCCAGCAGCTCAACAGGGGTCTCCTACGAGCAGTACTTC.

A few counts support this clonotype. This rearrangement joins TRBV12-3 or TRBV12-4 to TRBJ1-2, with D maybe TRBD1 (6 bases). Trimming left V 6 bases short and J 2 bases short, with 22 bases between. This CDR3 is 17 amino acids long. The CDR3 bases are TGTGCCAGCAGCATTCCCGGGACACGAAGACTCAACTATGGCTACACCTTC. Amino acids: CASSIPGTRRLNYGYTF.

Only a few counts were recorded for this clonotype. The chain recombines TRBV20-1 with TRBJ1-1; 7 bases match TRBD1. This CDR3 has 13 amino acids. The germline V gene encodes CDR1 DFQATT and CDR2 SNEGSKA (reference sequence). V shed 1 base and J 7 bases; nucleotides not matched to a gene: 6. The CDR3 nucleotides read TGCAGTGCTAGAGTGGCAGGGGGGGGTGAAGCTTTCTTT. Translation: CSARVAGGGEAFF.

The chain couples TRBV5-6 to TRBJ1-2; no clear D. Per germline, CDR1 SGHDT and CDR2 YYEEEE. The CDR3 is 13 residues long. The V and J ends lost 0 bases and 8 bases respectively, with 11 bases between them. DNA for the CDR3: TGTGCCAGCAGCTTGGGCAGGTTAGGCGGCTACACCTTC. Protein: CASSLGRLGGYTF.

This clonotype was seen a handful of times. The CDR3 sequence is CSAPGPQVSRAGNTIYF. In DNA, the CDR3 is TGCAGTGCTCCGGGACCCCAGGTCTCTCGAGCTGGAAACACCATATATTTT. The V call is TRBV20-1, the J call TRBJ1-3; D is possibly TRBD1 (5 bases). The CDR3 spans 17 residues. Deletions cut 5 bases from V and 2 bases from J, with 22 bases between. Germline CDR1 reads DFQATT; CDR2 reads SNEGSKA (reference sequence).

This clonotype was seen a few times. V is TRBV20-1 and J is TRBJ1-1; D is uncertain. There are 13 residues in the CDR3. Germline lookup yields CDR1 DFQATT and CDR2 SNEGSKA (reference sequence). Trimming removed 5 bases from V and 8 bases from J, with 18 bases in between. CDR3 in amino acids: CSARRNLPPEAFF. CDR3 in DNA: TGCAGTGCTCGTCGAAATCTACCTCCCGAAGCTTTCTTT.

The gene calls are TRBV27 and TRBJ2-1; 9 bases align to TRBD2. Per the germline V gene, CDR1 is MNHEY and CDR2 is SMNVEV (reference sequence). The V segment lost 3 bases and the J segment 2 bases; nucleotides outside the gene matches: 2. This CDR3 contains 15 residues. The CDR3 coding sequence is TGTGCCAGCAGTTTCTTAGCGGGGGCCTACAATGAGCAGTTCTTC. Amino acids: CASSFLAGAYNEQFF.

V gene TRBV20-1 combines with J gene TRBJ2-3; 7 nucleotides align to TRBD2. Germline V gives CDR1 DFQATT, CDR2 SNEGSKA (reference sequence). The CDR3 length is 15 residues. This CDR3 reads CSTSPTGGGTDTQYF. CDR3 sequence (DNA): TGCAGCACGAGTCCCACGGGGGGTGGCACAGATACGCAGTATTTT.

The sample holds a few counts of this clonotype. The genes are TRBV28 and TRBJ2-4; 9 bases align to TRBD2. Germline V gene data show CDR1 as MDHEN and CDR2 as SYDVKM. The junction had 19 bases not matched to a gene; V was cut back by 1 base and J by 0 bases. The CDR3 loop spans 22 amino acids. The DNA for the CDR3 is TGTGCCAGCAGTTTATCCCTCTTTTTCGAGACTAGCGGATACATAGCCAAAAACATTCAGTACTTC. This sequence encodes CASSLSLFFETSGYIAKNIQYF.

The genes are TRBV20-1 and TRBJ2-3; 8 positions agree with TRBD2. The germline gives CDR1 DFQATT, CDR2 SNEGSKA (reference sequence). The junction had 5 bases not matched to a gene; V was cut back by 4 bases and J by 2 bases. This CDR3 region has 14 residues. CDR3 nucleotides: TGCAGTGCTATGGAGCGGGGGCACACAGATACGCAGTATTTT. Translating it yields CSAMERGHTDTQYF.

The J gene is TRBJ2-1, the V gene TRBV2; D not certain. The CDR3 loop spans 15 amino acids. V lost 7 bases and J lost 4, with 17 bases in between. Germline CDR1 reads SNHLY; CDR2 reads FYNNEI. CDR3 in amino acids: CASNPIGLGYNEQFF. CDR3 in DNA: TGTGCCAGCAACCCAATCGGATTAGGTTACAATGAGCAGTTCTTC. The whole variable domain, filled in from reference TRBV2 and TRBJ2-1, reads EPEVTQTPSHQVTQMGQEVILRCVPISNHLYFYWYRQILGQKVEFLVSFYNNEISEKSEIFDDQFSVERPDGSNFTLKIRSTKLEDSAMYFCASNPIGLGYNEQFFGPGTRLTVL.

This rearrangement joins TRBV12-3 or TRBV12-4 to TRBJ2-3; unclear D gene. V shed 3 bases and J shed 4 bases, with 23 bases lying between them. This CDR3 comprises 18 residues. The CDR3: CASSFRSLRTPDPDTQYF. The CDR3 DNA reads TGTGCCAGCAGTTTTAGGTCGTTAAGGACCCCCGACCCAGATACGCAGTATTTT.

The V and J genes are TRBV7-2 and TRBJ2-1; 13 bases map to TRBD2. Germline trimming cut 4 bases from V and 5 bases from J; bases unmatched to any gene: 8. The CDR3 totals 17 residues. The germline gives CDR1 SGHTA, CDR2 FQGNSA. In DNA, the CDR3 is TGTGCCAGCAGCTCGGGACTAGCGGGGAGGGCCCACAATGAGCAGTTCTTC. Translated, it gives CASSSGLAGRAHNEQFF. The full variable domain, in which reference TRBV7-2 and TRBJ2-1 provide the parts outside the CDR3, is GAGVSQSPSNKVTEKGKDVELRCDPISGHTALYWYRQSLGQGLEFLIYFQGNSAPDKSGLPSDRFSAERTGGSVSTLTIQRTQQEDSAVYLCASSSGLAGRAHNEQFFGPGTRLTVL.

This clonotype was seen only a few times. The V call is TRBV15, the J call TRBJ1-6; unclear D gene. The CDR3 length is 15 residues. Germline loops: CDR1 LNHNV, CDR2 YYDKDF (reference sequence). Trimming cost V 0 bases and J 9 bases, with 12 bases left between them. CDR3: CATSRDRGGSSPLHF. The CDR3 DNA reads as TGTGCCACCAGCAGAGACCGGGGTGGTAGTTCACCCCTCCACTTT.

In this sample, this clonotype turned up many times. The CDR3 is CASSPNHRGWSTEAFF. The CDR3 DNA reads as TGTGCCAGCTCACCAAACCACAGGGGGTGGAGCACTGAAGCTTTCTTT. The rearrangement joins TRBV18 to TRBJ1-1, with TRBD1 matching over 8 bases. With 2 bases clipped from V and 4 bases from J, the junction kept 9 bases outside the gene matches. The CDR3 sequence is 16 residues long. Germline-derived CDR1 and CDR2 are KGHSH and LQKENI.

Only a few counts were recorded for this clonotype. The V gene is TRBV5-1, the J gene TRBJ1-1; 9 positions match TRBD1. The germline CDR1 and CDR2 sequences are SGHRS and YFSETQ. The CDR3 totals 16 residues. The V segment lost 4 bases and the J segment 1 base; nucleotides outside the gene matches: 8. The DNA for the CDR3 is TGCGCCAGCAGCCCCCTCGAGGGACAGGGGAACACTGAAGCTTTCTTT. Translating gives CASSPLEGQGNTEAFF. Using reference TRBV5-1 and TRBJ1-1 for the parts outside the CDR3, the full variable domain is KAGVTQTPRYLIKTRGQQVTLSCSPISGHRSVSWYQQTPGQGLQFLFEYFSETQRNKGNFPGRFSGRQFSNSRSEMNVSTLELGDSALYLCASSPLEGQGNTEAFFGQGTRLTVV.

The rearrangement joins TRBV4-3 to TRBJ1-4; D is uncertain. CDR3 length: 15 amino acids. Germline assignment: CDR1 LGHNA and CDR2 YSLEER. With 2 bases removed from V and 0 bases from J, the gap between germline ends came to 7 bases. CDR3 sequence: CASSQSTATNEKLFF. DNA of the CDR3: TGCGCCAGCAGCCAATCCACAGCAACTAATGAAAAACTGTTTTTT.

This chain joins TRBV7-8 and TRBJ1-1; possibly TRBD1 for D (5 bases). Trimming took off 5 bases at V and 4 bases at J, with 11 bases between the two ends. Germline loops: CDR1 SGHVS, CDR2 FQNEAQ. This CDR3 has 13 amino acids. CDR3 amino acids: CASSGVGLTEAFF. The CDR3 nucleotides are TGTGCCAGCAGCGGAGTGGGGCTCACTGAAGCTTTCTTT.

This clonotype was recorded a few times. The rearrangement uses TRBV12-3 or TRBV12-4 and TRBJ1-2, with D perhaps TRBD1 (6 bases). The CDR3 sequence is 13 residues long. V was pared by 5 bases and J by 6 bases, with 13 bases between. The CDR3 DNA follows: TGTGCCAGCAGTGCGACAGGCGACCATGGCTACACCTTC. Translating it yields CASSATGDHGYTF.

The chain uses TRBV11-2 and TRBJ2-1; D possibly corresponds to TRBD2 (6 bases). There are 19 residues in the CDR3. Deletions cut 4 bases from V and 5 bases from J, with 27 bases between. Germline V CDR1 and CDR2: SGHAT, FQNNGV. The chain's CDR3 is CASSSRRGTELRSHNEQFF. CDR3 bases: TGTGCCAGCAGCTCAAGGCGGGGCACTGAGTTGCGGAGCCACAATGAGCAGTTCTTC.

The chain recombines TRBV5-6 with TRBJ2-6, with D perhaps TRBD1 (6 bases). The CDR3 runs 18 residues. The germline V gene has CDR1 SGHDT and CDR2 YYEEEE. The V end lost 6 bases, the J end lost 0 bases, and 19 bases lay between the germline ends. The CDR3 reads CASTYWGHMDSGANVLTF. CDR3 coding DNA: TGTGCCAGCACCTACTGGGGGCACATGGACTCTGGGGCCAACGTCCTGACTTTC.

The V and J genes are TRBV20-1 and TRBJ2-1; D unclear. The CDR3 spans 14 residues. Deletions cut 7 bases from V and 0 bases from J, with 13 bases between. Germline V CDR1 and CDR2: DFQATT, SNEGSKA (reference sequence). In DNA, the CDR3 is TGCAGTGTTAAGGGCGTGAGCTCCTACAATGAGCAGTTCTTC. This codes for CSVKGVSSYNEQFF.

The V call is TRBV12-3 or TRBV12-4, the J call TRBJ1-5; 7 bases map to TRBD1. There are 18 residues in the CDR3. The trim removed 6 bases at V and 7 bases at J, leaving 21 bases unmatched. CDR3 DNA sequence: TGTGCCAGCAGACTATGGGAAATGGGACAGCCCTCGGGGCAGCCCCAGCATTTT. This gives the protein CASRLWEMGQPSGQPQHF.

The CDR3 spells CASSPDLGSYNEQFF. CDR3 in DNA: TGTGCCAGCTCACCCGACCTGGGCTCCTACAATGAGCAGTTCTTC. The V and J genes are TRBV18 and TRBJ2-1; D is unclear. The V end lost 3 bases, the J end lost 0 bases, and 9 bases lay between the germline ends. The CDR3 spans 15 residues. Germline V lookup: CDR1 KGHSH, CDR2 LQKENI.

The genes are TRBV20-1 and TRBJ2-3; D might be TRBD2 (5 bases). Looked up from germline, CDR1 is DFQATT and CDR2 is SNEGSKA (reference sequence). V lost 4 bases, J lost 0 bases, and 11 bases lay in between. The CDR3 contains 14 residues. CDR3: CSATGDPSTDTQYF. The CDR3 nucleotides read TGCAGTGCTACCGGGGATCCTAGCACAGATACGCAGTATTTT.

The gene calls are TRBV5-6 and TRBJ1-2; 8 bases are a match to TRBD1. The V segment lost 3 bases and the J segment 4 bases; nucleotides outside the gene matches: 14. The CDR3 is 17 amino acids. CDR1 SGHDT and CDR2 YYEEEE come from the germline V gene. The CDR3, as DNA: TGTGCCAGCAGCTACACGGACAGGGCTTTAGGTCGCTATGGCTACACCTTC. This gives the protein CASSYTDRALGRYGYTF.